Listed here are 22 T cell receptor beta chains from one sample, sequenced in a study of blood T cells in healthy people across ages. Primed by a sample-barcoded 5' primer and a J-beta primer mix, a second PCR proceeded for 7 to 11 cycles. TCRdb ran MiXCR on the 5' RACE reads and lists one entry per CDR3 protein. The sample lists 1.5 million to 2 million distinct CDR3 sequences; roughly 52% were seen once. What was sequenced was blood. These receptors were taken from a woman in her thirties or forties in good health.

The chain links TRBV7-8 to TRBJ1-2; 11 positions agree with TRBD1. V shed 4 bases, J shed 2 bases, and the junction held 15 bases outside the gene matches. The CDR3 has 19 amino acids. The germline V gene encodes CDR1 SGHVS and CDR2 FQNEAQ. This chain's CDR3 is CASSSQPGQGAPPNYGYTF. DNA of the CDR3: TGTGCCAGCAGCTCACAGCCCGGACAGGGGGCTCCACCCAACTATGGCTACACCTTC.

The CDR3 protein is CASSYDTHNEQFF. In DNA, the CDR3 is TGTGCCAGCAGTTACGACACTCACAATGAGCAGTTCTTC. This chain links TRBV6-5 with TRBJ2-1; D is ambiguous. Germline CDR1 reads MNHEY; CDR2 reads SVGAGI. The CDR3 covers 13 residues. Deletions cut 2 bases from V and 5 bases from J, with 7 bases between.

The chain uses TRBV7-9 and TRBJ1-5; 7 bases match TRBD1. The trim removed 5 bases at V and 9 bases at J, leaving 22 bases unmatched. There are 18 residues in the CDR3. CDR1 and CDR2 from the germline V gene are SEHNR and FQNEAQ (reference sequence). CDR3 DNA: TGTGCCAGCAGCCCGTCTGGACAGGCCGGGCTAAGGCGGCCGCCCCAGCATTTT. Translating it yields CASSPSGQAGLRRPPQHF.

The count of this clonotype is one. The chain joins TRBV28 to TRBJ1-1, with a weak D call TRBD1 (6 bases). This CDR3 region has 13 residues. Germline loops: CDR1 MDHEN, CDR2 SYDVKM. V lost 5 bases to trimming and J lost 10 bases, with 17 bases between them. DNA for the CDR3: TGTGCCAGCAGTCCCGTATGGGCCAGGGGAGCTTTCTTT. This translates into CASSPVWARGAFF.

Here the CDR3 reads CASSLSPGPQRIQHF. As DNA, the CDR3 is TGTGCCAGCAGTTTAAGTCCGGGGCCCCAGAGGATCCAGCATTTT. This sequence joins TRBV28 and TRBJ1-5, with a tentative D call TRBD1 (5 bases). Germline values: CDR1 MDHEN, CDR2 SYDVKM. The CDR3 length is 15 residues. Trimming pared 2 bases from V and 12 bases from J, leaving 20 bases between.

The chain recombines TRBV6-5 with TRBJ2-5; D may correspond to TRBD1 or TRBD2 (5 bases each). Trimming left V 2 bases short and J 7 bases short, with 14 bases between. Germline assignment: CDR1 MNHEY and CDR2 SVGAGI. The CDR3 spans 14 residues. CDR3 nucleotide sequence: TGTGCCAGCAGTTACGACGGGGTAAGGGGGACCCAGTACTTC. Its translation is CASSYDGVRGTQYF.

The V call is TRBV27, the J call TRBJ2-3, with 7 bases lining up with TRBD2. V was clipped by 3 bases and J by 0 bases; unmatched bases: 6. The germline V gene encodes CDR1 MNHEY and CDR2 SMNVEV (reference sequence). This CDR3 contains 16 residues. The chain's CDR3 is CASSFVAGVSTDTQYF. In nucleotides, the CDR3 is TGTGCCAGCAGTTTTGTCGCGGGGGTGAGCACAGATACGCAGTATTTT.

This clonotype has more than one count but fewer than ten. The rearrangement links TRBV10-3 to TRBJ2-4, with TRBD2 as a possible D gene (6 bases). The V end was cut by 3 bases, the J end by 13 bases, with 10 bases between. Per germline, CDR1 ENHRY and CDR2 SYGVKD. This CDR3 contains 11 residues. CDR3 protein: CAISDPREQYF. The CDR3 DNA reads TGTGCCATCAGTGACCCTCGGGAGCAGTACTTC.

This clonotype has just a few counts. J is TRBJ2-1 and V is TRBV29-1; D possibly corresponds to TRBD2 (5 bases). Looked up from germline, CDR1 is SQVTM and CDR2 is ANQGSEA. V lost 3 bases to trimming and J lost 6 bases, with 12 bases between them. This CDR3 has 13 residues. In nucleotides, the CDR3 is TGCAGCGTTGACGGTCAGCGGTTCAATGAGCAGTTCTTC. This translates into CSVDGQRFNEQFF.

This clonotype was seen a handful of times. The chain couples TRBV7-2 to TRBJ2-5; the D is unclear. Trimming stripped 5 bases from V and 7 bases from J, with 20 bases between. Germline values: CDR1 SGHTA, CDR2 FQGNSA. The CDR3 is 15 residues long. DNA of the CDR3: TGTGCCAGCAGCCCTACGGACGAATCCTCGGGGACCCAGTACTTC. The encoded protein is CASSPTDESSGTQYF.

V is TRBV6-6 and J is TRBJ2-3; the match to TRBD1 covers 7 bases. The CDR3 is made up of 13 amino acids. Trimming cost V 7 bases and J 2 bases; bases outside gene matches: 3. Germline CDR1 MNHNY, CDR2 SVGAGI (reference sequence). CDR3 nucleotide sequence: TGTGCCAGCAACAGGGGAAACACAGATACGCAGTATTTT. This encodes CASNRGNTDTQYF.

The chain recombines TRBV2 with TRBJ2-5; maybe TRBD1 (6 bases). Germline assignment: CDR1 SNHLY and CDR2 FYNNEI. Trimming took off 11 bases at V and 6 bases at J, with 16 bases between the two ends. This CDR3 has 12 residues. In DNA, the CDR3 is TGTGCCTTAATAACAGGGACGAAGACCCAGTACTTC. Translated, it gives CALITGTKTQYF.

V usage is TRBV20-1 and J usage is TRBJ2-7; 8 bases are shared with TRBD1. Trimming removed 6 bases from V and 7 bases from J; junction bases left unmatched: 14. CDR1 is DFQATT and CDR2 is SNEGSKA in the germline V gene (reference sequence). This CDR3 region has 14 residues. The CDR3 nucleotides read TGCAGTGCGTATCAGGGGGCGAGCTACAATGAGCAGTACTTC. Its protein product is CSAYQGASYNEQYF.

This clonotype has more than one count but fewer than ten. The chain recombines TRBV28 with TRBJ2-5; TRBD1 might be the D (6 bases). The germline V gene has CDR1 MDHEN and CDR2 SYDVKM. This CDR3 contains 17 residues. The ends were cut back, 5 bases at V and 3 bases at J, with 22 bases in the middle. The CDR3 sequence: CASSRGYGTPKEETQYF. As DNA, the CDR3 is TGTGCCAGCAGTCGAGGATACGGGACACCTAAAGAAGAGACCCAGTACTTC.

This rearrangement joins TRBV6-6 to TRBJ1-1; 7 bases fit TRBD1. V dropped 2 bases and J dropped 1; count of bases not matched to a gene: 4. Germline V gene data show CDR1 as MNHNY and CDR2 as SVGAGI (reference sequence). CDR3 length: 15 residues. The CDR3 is CASSYRDSSNTEAFF. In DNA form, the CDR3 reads TGTGCCAGCAGTTACAGGGACAGTTCGAACACTGAAGCTTTCTTT.

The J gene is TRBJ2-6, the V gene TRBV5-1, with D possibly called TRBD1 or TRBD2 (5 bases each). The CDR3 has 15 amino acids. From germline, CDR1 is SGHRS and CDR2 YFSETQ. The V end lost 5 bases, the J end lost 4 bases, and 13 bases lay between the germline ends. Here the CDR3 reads CASRRGVGGANVLTF. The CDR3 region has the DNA TGCGCCAGCAGACGGGGCGTGGGAGGGGCCAACGTCCTGACTTTC.

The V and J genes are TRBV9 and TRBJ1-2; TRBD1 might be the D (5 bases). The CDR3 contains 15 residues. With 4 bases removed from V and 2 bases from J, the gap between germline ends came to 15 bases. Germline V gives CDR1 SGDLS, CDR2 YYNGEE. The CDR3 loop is CASSPPGQQNYGYTF. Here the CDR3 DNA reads TGTGCCAGCAGCCCGCCGGGGCAGCAGAACTATGGCTACACCTTC.

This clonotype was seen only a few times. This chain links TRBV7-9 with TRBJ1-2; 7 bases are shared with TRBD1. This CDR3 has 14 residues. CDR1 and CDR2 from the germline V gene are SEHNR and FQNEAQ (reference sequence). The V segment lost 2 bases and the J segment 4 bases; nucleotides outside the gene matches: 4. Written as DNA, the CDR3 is TGTGCCAGCAGCTTAAGTCAGGGGGTCTATGGCTACACCTTC. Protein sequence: CASSLSQGVYGYTF.

The CDR3 sequence: CSATTSGGRHEQFF. The CDR3 region has the DNA TGCAGTGCTACTACTAGCGGGGGCAGGCATGAGCAGTTCTTC. This sequence joins TRBV20-1 and TRBJ2-1, with 11 bases aligning to TRBD2. The CDR3 contains 14 residues. Germline loops: CDR1 DFQATT, CDR2 SNEGSKA (reference sequence). Losses at the gene ends were 4 bases for V and 8 bases for J; bases not matched to a gene: 7.

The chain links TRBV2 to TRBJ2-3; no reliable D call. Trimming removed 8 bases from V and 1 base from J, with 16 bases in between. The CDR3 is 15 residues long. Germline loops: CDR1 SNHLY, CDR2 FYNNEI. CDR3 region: CASGLRMGGTDTQYF. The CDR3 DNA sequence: TGTGCCAGCGGCCTTAGAATGGGCGGCACAGATACGCAGTATTTT.

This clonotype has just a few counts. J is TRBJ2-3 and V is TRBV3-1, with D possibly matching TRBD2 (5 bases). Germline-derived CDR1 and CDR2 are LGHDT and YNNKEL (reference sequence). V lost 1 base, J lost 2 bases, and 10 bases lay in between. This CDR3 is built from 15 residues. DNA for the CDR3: TGTGCCAGCAGCCAAGGGGAGCGCGACACAGATACGCAGTATTTT. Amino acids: CASSQGERDTDTQYF.

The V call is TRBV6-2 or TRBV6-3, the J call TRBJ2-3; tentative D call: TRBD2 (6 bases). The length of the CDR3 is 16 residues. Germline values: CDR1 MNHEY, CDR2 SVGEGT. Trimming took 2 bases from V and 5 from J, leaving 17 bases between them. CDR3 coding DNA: TGTGCCAGCAGTTACACGACTGGAGGGGTCAGAGATACGCAGTATTTT. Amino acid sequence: CASSYTTGGVRDTQYF.